This TCR beta chain was sequenced during a study of shared clonotypes between healthy human individuals. The method was immunoSEQ multiplex PCR; TCRdb's version includes in-frame clones alone and lacks a portion of them. The repertoire holds hundreds of thousands of clones, with 76% as singletons. Study findings and constraints: Deeper or shallower sequencing was expected to change how clonotypes are shared among donors.

This CDR3 comprises 14 residues. Germline CDR1 SGHRS, CDR2 YFSETQ. Points on this clone: The antigen is undetermined. A read error may be the cause here, since a much bigger clone is one base away. The sample holds other DNA sequences that translate to the same CDR3.

The J gene is TRBJ2-4, the V gene TRBV5-1; 9 positions match TRBD1. This TCR was sampled from a woman aged 40 to 55 in good health. Some clones in this sample may be carry-over from other donors' samples. Sample: PBMCs. The CDR3 DNA reads as TGCGCCAGTAGCTTAACAGGGGGCTCGGACATTCAGTACTTC. Amino acids: CASSLTGGSDIQYF.